One T cell receptor beta chain is described in this entry. Trimming removed 1 base from V and 3 bases from J; junction bases left unmatched: 3. The CDR3 is 16 residues long. Looked up from germline, CDR1 is LNHDA and CDR2 is SQIVND (reference sequence). Reverse transcription of about 0.45 to 1 ug RNA was carried out with random hexamers. Using its own MiXCR run on the immunoSEQ multiplex PCR reads, TCRdb lists one record per CDR3 protein. The table records approximately 46,000 distinct CDR3 sequences, 90% to 95% of them present only once. This record belongs to a study of CD8 T cells in Susac syndrome. Peripheral blood CD8+ and CD4+ T cells were profiled by TCR beta sequencing. The CD8+ and CD4+ T cells were isolated magnetically using a negative isolation approach, whereas the TEMRA cells were enriched by FACS.

The sequence was collected from a human donor in good health. The sequencing sample was made of CD8+ T cells from PBMCs. The rearrangement links TRBV19 to TRBJ2-1; 10 bases are a match to TRBD2. The CDR3 protein is CASSIAPSGGYNEQFF. DNA of the CDR3: TGTGCCAGTAGTATAGCCCCTAGCGGGGGCTACAATGAGCAGTTCTTC.